One and the same sample provided the 26 T cell receptor beta chains below, sequenced in a study of OX40 agonist ivuxolimab in advanced cancers. Generated by immunoSEQ multiplex PCR, the TCRdb table keeps only in-frame clones and is missing some. The repertoire holds approximately 60,000 clones, approximately 80% seen once, with 2.5% to 3% in the top ten. Specimen: CD4+ or CD8+ T cells sorted from blood, collected in a trial of the OX40 agonist ivuxolimab. These receptors were collected from an adult with an advanced solid tumor such as melanoma, head and neck, liver or kidney cancer.

This clone was detected once. The gene calls are TRBV4-1 and TRBJ1-1, with D tentatively TRBD1 (5 bases). Germline CDR1 reads MGHRA; CDR2 reads YSYEKL. This CDR3 has 15 amino acids. Trimming cost V 1 base and J 5 bases, with 14 bases left between them. The CDR3 nucleotides are TGCGCCAGCAGCCAAGGTTCCCAGGGTGGGACTGAAGCTTTCTTT. Translating gives CASSQGSQGGTEAFF.

The chain employs TRBV7-2 and TRBJ2-7; TRBD1 matches at 9 bases. Germline CDR1 is SGHTA and CDR2 is FQGNSA. J was trimmed by 5 bases and V by 6 bases; bases with no gene match: 8. The CDR3 totals 14 residues. CDR3 coding DNA: TGTGCCAGCAGAACCGGGACAGGGTTCCACGAGCAGTACTTC. It is translated as CASRTGTGFHEQYF.

In its sample, this clone was seen once. The chain uses TRBV9 and TRBJ2-1; 7 positions agree with TRBD1. V shed 4 bases and J 9 bases; nucleotides not matched to a gene: 7. The CDR3 runs to 13 residues. The germline V gene has CDR1 SGDLS and CDR2 YYNGEE. CDR3 coding DNA: TGTGCCAGCAGCACCGTACAGGGGTCTGAGCAGTTCTTC. Its translation: CASSTVQGSEQFF. The entire variable domain, with the rest obtained from reference TRBV9 and TRBJ2-1, is as follows: DSGVTQTPKHLITATGQRVTLRCSPRSGDLSVYWYQQSLDQGLQFLIQYYNGEERAKGNILERFSAQQFPDLHSELNLSSLELGDSALYFCASSTVQGSEQFFGPGTRLTVL.

This clone was counted once. The chain couples TRBV6-1 to TRBJ2-7; D is unresolved. The CDR3 is made up of 11 amino acids. The V and J ends lost 2 bases and 11 bases respectively, with 10 bases between them. Germline V gene data show CDR1 as MNHNS and CDR2 as SASEGT. CDR3 DNA sequence: TGTGCCAGCAGTGAAATTACAGAAAAGTACTTC. Encoded protein: CASSEITEKYF.

V gene TRBV5-1 combines with J gene TRBJ2-3; 11 bases are a match to TRBD2. Trimming removed 4 bases from V and 3 bases from J; junction bases left unmatched: 7. Germline CDR1 is SGHRS and CDR2 is YFSETQ. The length of the CDR3 is 16 residues. CDR3 in DNA: TGCGCCAGCAGCCCCACACTAGCGGGAGTGACAGATACGCAGTATTTT. This sequence encodes CASSPTLAGVTDTQYF.

This chain connects TRBV13 to TRBJ2-5; D ambiguous. Deletions cut 5 bases from V and 3 bases from J, with 13 bases between. Germline lookup yields CDR1 PRHDT and CDR2 FYEKMQ (reference sequence). The CDR3 covers 14 residues. The CDR3, as DNA: TGTGCCAGCAGCAACAAGTACGGTGAAGAGACCCAGTACTTC. It is translated as CASSNKYGEETQYF.

This chain connects TRBV14 to TRBJ1-2; TRBD1 aligns across 7 bases. Trimming removed 4 bases from V and 7 bases from J; junction bases left unmatched: 9. Germline assignment: CDR1 SGHDN and CDR2 FVKESK. This CDR3 is built from 14 residues. CDR3 in amino acids: CASSREDRMIGYTF. CDR3 nucleotides: TGTGCCAGCAGCCGAGAGGACAGGATGATTGGCTACACCTTC. Together with reference TRBV14 and TRBJ1-2, the CDR3 gives the full variable domain: EAGVTQFPSHSVIEKGQTVTLRCDPISGHDNLYWYRRVMGKEIKFLLHFVKESKQDESGMPNNRFLAERTGGTYSTLKVQPAELEDSGVYFCASSREDRMIGYTFGSGTRLTVV.

This clone was recorded once. V and J are TRBV5-1 and TRBJ2-1; D not resolved. CDR1 SGHRS and CDR2 YFSETQ come from the germline V gene. Deletions cut 0 bases from V and 10 bases from J, with 8 bases between. The CDR3 loop spans 12 amino acids. CDR3: CASSLVFGEQFF. The CDR3, as DNA: TGCGCCAGCAGCTTGGTCTTCGGCGAGCAGTTCTTC.

The chain carries TRBV5-4 and TRBJ1-6; 10 bases fit TRBD1. The CDR3 is 15 residues long. After removal of 5 bases from V and 8 bases from J, the junction contained 7 bases not matched to a gene. The germline CDR1 and CDR2 sequences are SGHNT and YYREEE (reference sequence). CDR3 in DNA: TGTGCCAGCAGGCGGACCGGGACAGGGGATTCACCCCTCCACTTT. This sequence encodes CASRRTGTGDSPLHF. The entire variable domain, with the rest obtained from reference TRBV5-4 and TRBJ1-6, is as follows: ETGVTQSPTHLIKTRGQQVTLRCSSQSGHNTVSWYQQALGQGPQFIFQYYREEENGRGNFPPRFSGLQFPNYSSELNVNALELDDSALYLCASRRTGTGDSPLHFGNGTRLTVT.

The V gene is TRBV30, the J gene TRBJ1-5; unclear D gene. The CDR3 extends over 13 amino acids. V was trimmed by 3 bases and J by 4 bases, leaving 10 bases between them. CDR1 and CDR2 (germline): GTSNPN, SVGIG (reference sequence). The DNA of the CDR3 is TGTGCCTGGAGCGGTGGGCTTAATCAGCCCCAGCATTTT. Protein product: CAWSGGLNQPQHF.

This clone appeared once. The chain is built from TRBV5-1 and TRBJ1-2; no clear D. This CDR3 has 15 residues. The V gene's germline CDR1 is SGHRS and CDR2 YFSETQ. The V and J ends lost 0 bases and 6 bases respectively, with 15 bases between them. CDR3 nucleotides: TGCGCCAGCAGCTTGGAGTCTGGACGAGTGGATGGCTACACCTTC. Translating gives CASSLESGRVDGYTF.

This chain links TRBV6-1 with TRBJ1-6, with unresolved D. Trimming cost V 6 bases and J 7 bases, with 16 bases left between them. The CDR3 has 15 residues. CDR1 is MNHNS and CDR2 is SASEGT in the germline V gene. The CDR3 here is CASRLPTPGNSPLHF. DNA of the CDR3: TGTGCCAGCAGACTACCGACCCCGGGGAATTCACCCCTCCACTTT.

CDR3 residues: CSAGNLKTQYF. The DNA of the CDR3 is TGCAGTGCTGGGAACTTAAAGACCCAGTACTTC. This sequence joins TRBV20-1 and TRBJ2-5; D is unresolved. The CDR3 consists of 11 residues. Germline V lookup: CDR1 DFQATT, CDR2 SNEGSKA (reference sequence). V shed 5 bases and J shed 6 bases, with 10 bases lying between them.

V gene TRBV7-9 combines with J gene TRBJ2-1; no definite D call. V lost 2 bases to trimming and J lost 6 bases, with 5 bases between them. Looked up from germline, CDR1 is SEHNR and CDR2 is FQNEAQ (reference sequence). The length of the CDR3 is 12 residues. DNA for the CDR3: TGTGCCAGCAGCTTAAGCCCCAATGAGCAGTTCTTC. The encoded protein is CASSLSPNEQFF.

This rearrangement joins TRBV6-1 to TRBJ1-3; 7 nucleotides match TRBD1. Germline CDR1 and CDR2: MNHNS and SASEGT. This CDR3 is 16 amino acids long. The ends lost 4 bases at V and 0 bases at J; junction bases unmatched: 6. CDR3 protein: CASSGGQLISGNTIYF. CDR3 DNA: TGTGCCAGCAGTGGGGGACAGCTCATCTCTGGAAACACCATATATTTT.

This rearrangement joins TRBV19 to TRBJ2-1; D ambiguous. The germline gives CDR1 LNHDA, CDR2 SQIVND (reference sequence). V lost 1 base, J lost 5 bases, and 12 bases lay in between. This CDR3 spans 15 amino acids. The CDR3 DNA follows: TGTGCCAGTAGTATAGGTTCAGGAGCAAACAATGAGCAGTTCTTC. This encodes CASSIGSGANNEQFF.

The J gene is TRBJ2-1, the V gene TRBV15, with 8 bases lining up with TRBD1. The ends lost 0 bases at V and 4 bases at J; junction bases unmatched: 2. Germline V gene lookup returns CDR1 LNHNV and CDR2 YYDKDF (reference sequence). CDR3 size: 15 residues. The CDR3, as DNA: TGTGCCACCAGCAGAGACAGGGGGCAGTACAATGAGCAGTTCTTC. Translating gives CATSRDRGQYNEQFF.

This clone was observed a few times. The DNA for the CDR3 is TGCGCCAGCAGCTTGGCCGTTCGCAGGGAGGATTCACCCCTCCACTTT. Its translation is CASSLAVRREDSPLHF. J is TRBJ1-6 and V is TRBV5-1; D perhaps matches TRBD1 (5 bases). The germline V gene encodes CDR1 SGHRS and CDR2 YFSETQ. CDR3 length: 16 amino acids. Between the trimmed V and J ends, which lost 0 bases and 8 bases, there was a span of 15 bases.

The chain is built from TRBV5-1 and TRBJ2-4; no definite D call. The CDR3 has 14 residues. V shed 6 bases and J shed 0 bases, with 10 bases lying between them. Germline CDR1 and CDR2: SGHRS and YFSETQ. CDR3 nucleotides: TGCGCCAGCACCGCAGAAGCAGCCAAAAACATTCAGTACTTC. This codes for CASTAEAAKNIQYF.

The chain employs TRBV19 and TRBJ1-4; 7 nucleotides line up with TRBD1. Germline values: CDR1 LNHDA, CDR2 SQIVND (reference sequence). CDR3 length: 15 residues. With 6 bases clipped from V and 0 bases from J, the junction kept 4 bases outside the gene matches. The CDR3 coding sequence is TGTGCCAGTAGACTTCAGGGGGCAACTAATGAAAAACTGTTTTTT. Its translation is CASRLQGATNEKLFF.

The chain couples TRBV5-1 to TRBJ2-3; 11 bases fit TRBD2. Losses at the gene ends were 0 bases for V and 2 bases for J; bases not matched to a gene: 8. The CDR3 sequence is 18 residues long. CDR1 and CDR2 (germline): SGHRS, YFSETQ. The CDR3 DNA is TGCGCCAGCAGCTTGGCCGGGACTAGCGGTACCCACACAGATACGCAGTATTTT. This translates into CASSLAGTSGTHTDTQYF.

This clone came up once. CDR3 coding DNA: TGTGCCAGCAGCCCGGTGTCTAGCGCCTACGAGCAGTACTTC. Translating it yields CASSPVSSAYEQYF. This chain connects TRBV11-2 to TRBJ2-5, with D possibly matching TRBD2 (6 bases). Gene TRBJ2-7 matches the end of the DNA better, so the J call may be wrong. The CDR3 sequence is 14 residues long. Germline CDR1 is SGHAT and CDR2 is FQNNGV.

The chain combines TRBV11-2 with TRBJ1-6; D may be TRBD1 (5 bases). In germline, CDR1 is SGHAT, CDR2 FQNNGV. The length of the CDR3 is 16 residues. The ends were cut back, 1 base at V and 6 bases at J, with 13 bases in the middle. The CDR3 region has the DNA TGTGCCAGCAGCTTAGGGCGGTCAGGGTCTAATTCACCCCTCCACTTT. This gives the protein CASSLGRSGSNSPLHF.

The chain combines TRBV5-4 with TRBJ2-6; no reliable D call. Germline V gene lookup returns CDR1 SGHNT and CDR2 YYREEE (reference sequence). With 6 bases removed from V and 0 bases from J, the gap between germline ends came to 7 bases. The CDR3 has 14 residues. CDR3 amino acids: CASTADSGANVLTF. The CDR3 DNA reads TGTGCCAGCACCGCCGACTCTGGGGCCAACGTCCTGACTTTC.

This clone was seen a few times. The rearrangement joins TRBV30 to TRBJ2-7; TRBD2 matches 7 bases. This CDR3 region has 12 residues. V was clipped by 2 bases and J by 5 bases; unmatched bases: 3. Germline CDR1 is GTSNPN and CDR2 is SVGIG (reference sequence). The CDR3: CAWSRGVHEQYF. CDR3 in DNA: TGTGCCTGGAGTCGGGGGGTCCACGAGCAGTACTTC.

The chain combines TRBV7-2 with TRBJ2-7; D is perhaps TRBD1 (6 bases). The CDR3 is 14 amino acids. Per the germline V gene, CDR1 is SGHTA and CDR2 is FQGNSA. V lost 2 bases and J lost 4, with 12 bases in between. CDR3 DNA sequence: TGTGCCAGCAGCTTAACAGGGAAATGGTACGAGCAGTACTTC. Amino acids: CASSLTGKWYEQYF.